The rows below give T cell receptor beta chains drawn from one sample of a study of cytomegalovirus exposure and HLA in healthy donors. Generated by immunoSEQ multiplex PCR, the TCRdb table keeps only in-frame clones and is missing some. This table has around 140,000 clones, over 75% appearing once. Sequenced sample: PBMCs. Source of these receptors: a woman in her thirties in good health and CMV-seronegative. The CDR3 runs from the conserved cysteine through the conserved F or W. D genes are given only for firm matches. Not all rows give a size; the values are once, few, many and, for expanded clones, a class.

D gene: .; J gene: TRBJ1-1; clone size: once; V gene: TRBV29-1; CDR3 DNA: TGCAGCGTCGCCATACAGAACACTGAAGCTTTCTTT; CDR3 protein: CSVAIQNTEAFF
D gene: TRBD1; J gene: TRBJ1-3; clone size: .; V gene: TRBV11-2; CDR3 DNA: TGTGCCAGCAGCCAGGACAGGGAAGGAAACACCATATATTTT; CDR3 protein: CASSQDREGNTIYF
D gene: .; J gene: TRBJ1-1; clone size: .; V gene: TRBV9; CDR3 DNA: TGTGCCAGCAGCATACACGGGGGGGCTGGGACTGAAGCTTTCTTT; CDR3 protein: CASSIHGGAGTEAFF
D gene: .; J gene: TRBJ1-1; clone size: .; V gene: TRBV18; CDR3 DNA: TGTGCCAGCTCACCATATACAGCGGGGAGGGACACTGAAGCTTTCTTT; CDR3 protein: CASSPYTAGRDTEAFF
D gene: TRBD2; J gene: TRBJ2-7; clone size: few; V gene: TRBV6-1; CDR3 DNA: TGTGCCAGCAGTGGGATAGCGGGAGTTAGTGGCGAGCAGTACTTC; CDR3 protein: CASSGIAGVSGEQYF
D gene: .; J gene: TRBJ1-3; clone size: .; V gene: TRBV5-5; CDR3 DNA: TGTGCCAGCAGCACGGCCTCAGGGGTTGGAAACACCATATATTTT; CDR3 protein: CASSTASGVGNTIYF
D gene: .; J gene: TRBJ2-7; clone size: .; V gene: TRBV19; CDR3 DNA: TGTGCCAGTAGTATGGCGGTGCGCTCCTACGAGCAGTACTTC; CDR3 protein: CASSMAVRSYEQYF
D gene: .; J gene: TRBJ1-6; clone size: .; V gene: TRBV7-8; CDR3 DNA: TGTGCCAGCAGCCCCCATCGGGATAATAATTCACCCCTCCACTTT; CDR3 protein: CASSPHRDNNSPLHF
D gene: .; J gene: TRBJ1-5; clone size: few; V gene: TRBV2; CDR3 DNA: TGTGCCAGCAGTGACGAGACGGGTCAGCCCCAGCATTTT; CDR3 protein: CASSDETGQPQHF
D gene: .; J gene: TRBJ2-5; clone size: .; V gene: TRBV30; CDR3 DNA: TGTGCCTGGAGTGTACGCAGGTCGGAGACCCAGTACTTC; CDR3 protein: CAWSVRRSETQYF
D gene: TRBD1; J gene: TRBJ1-4; clone size: .; V gene: TRBV5-8; CDR3 DNA: TGTGCCAGCAGCCGTACAGGGGGCTATGAAAAACTGTTTTTT; CDR3 protein: CASSRTGGYEKLFF
D gene: .; J gene: TRBJ1-5; clone size: .; V gene: TRBV30; CDR3 DNA: TGTGCCTGGGGAAGGCGGGGTAGCAATCAGCCCCAGCATTTT; CDR3 protein: CAWGRRGSNQPQHF
D gene: .; J gene: TRBJ2-2; clone size: .; V gene: TRBV29-1; CDR3 DNA: TGCAGCGTTGGACTAGTTGGCACCGGGGAGCTGTTTTTT; CDR3 protein: CSVGLVGTGELFF
D gene: .; J gene: TRBJ1-3; clone size: .; V gene: TRBV9; CDR3 DNA: TGTGCCAGCAGCGTAGGGGGAGGGGTTGCCACCATATATTTT; CDR3 protein: CASSVGGGVATIYF
D gene: TRBD1; J gene: TRBJ2-2; clone size: once; V gene: TRBV6-6; CDR3 DNA: TGTGCCAGCAGTACCAGGACAGGGAACACCGGGGAGCTGTTTTTT; CDR3 protein: CASSTRTGNTGELFF
D gene: TRBD2; J gene: TRBJ2-3; clone size: .; V gene: TRBV19; CDR3 DNA: TGTGCCAGTAAGACTAGCGGGGGGACTAGCACAGATACGCAGTATTTT; CDR3 protein: CASKTSGGTSTDTQYF
D gene: .; J gene: TRBJ2-1; clone size: .; V gene: TRBV9; CDR3 DNA: TGTGCCAGCAGCGTTGAGATTTACAATGAGCAGTTCTTC; CDR3 protein: CASSVEIYNEQFF
D gene: .; J gene: TRBJ2-3; clone size: .; V gene: TRBV4-1; CDR3 DNA: TGCGCCAGCAGCCCGGGGTTCTTCTCTAGCACAGATACGCAGTATTTT; CDR3 protein: CASSPGFFSSTDTQYF
D gene: .; J gene: TRBJ1-2; clone size: .; V gene: TRBV19; CDR3 DNA: TGTGCCAGTAGTATCGGACAGAGCTATGGCTACACCTTC; CDR3 protein: CASSIGQSYGYTF
D gene: TRBD2; J gene: TRBJ2-1; clone size: .; V gene: TRBV4-1; CDR3 DNA: TGCGCCAGCAGCCGCGGGGGACTCACCCTCTCCTACAATGAGCAGTTCTTC; CDR3 protein: CASSRGGLTLSYNEQFF
D gene: TRBD1; J gene: TRBJ2-7; clone size: .; V gene: TRBV7-7; CDR3 DNA: TGTGCCAGCAGCTTACGCGGGACAGGGTCCTACGAGCAGTACTTC; CDR3 protein: CASSLRGTGSYEQYF
D gene: TRBD1; J gene: TRBJ1-2; clone size: .; V gene: TRBV6-6; CDR3 DNA: TGTGCCAGCAGTTACTCCCGACGACAGGGGGAAGGCGGCTACACCTTC; CDR3 protein: CASSYSRRQGEGGYTF
D gene: TRBD1; J gene: TRBJ1-2; clone size: .; V gene: TRBV7-9; CDR3 DNA: TGTGCCAGCAGCTCGCCCGGGACAGGAGTTAACTATGGCTACACCTTC; CDR3 protein: CASSSPGTGVNYGYTF
D gene: .; J gene: TRBJ1-1; clone size: .; V gene: TRBV2; CDR3 DNA: TGTGCCAGCAGTGAGACAGCGAACACTGAAGCTTTCTTT; CDR3 protein: CASSETANTEAFF
D gene: .; J gene: TRBJ1-2; clone size: many; V gene: TRBV11-2; CDR3 DNA: TGTGCCAGCAGCTTAGAGCGGCGTTTAGGCTATGGCTACACCTTC; CDR3 protein: CASSLERRLGYGYTF
D gene: TRBD2; J gene: TRBJ2-1; clone size: .; V gene: TRBV5-4; CDR3 DNA: TGTGCCAGCAGCCGGACTAGCGGGGAATACAATGAGCAGTTCTTC; CDR3 protein: CASSRTSGEYNEQFF
D gene: .; J gene: TRBJ2-2; clone size: .; V gene: TRBV19; CDR3 DNA: TGTGCCAGTAGTATAGATGGGCGGGGTAACACCGGGGAGCTGTTTTTT; CDR3 protein: CASSIDGRGNTGELFF
D gene: TRBD1; J gene: TRBJ1-4; clone size: .; V gene: TRBV19; CDR3 DNA: TGTGCCAGTAGTACGTGGGACAGGGATGAAAAACTGTTTTTT; CDR3 protein: CASSTWDRDEKLFF
D gene: TRBD1; J gene: TRBJ2-4; clone size: .; V gene: TRBV6-1; CDR3 DNA: TGTGCCAGCAGTGATCATGCCGGGACAGTTTTAAAAAACATTCAGTACTTC; CDR3 protein: CASSDHAGTVLKNIQYF
D gene: .; J gene: TRBJ1-4; clone size: .; V gene: TRBV10-2; CDR3 DNA: TGCGCCAGCAGACACGACACTGCAACTAATGAAAAACTGTTTTTT; CDR3 protein: CASRHDTATNEKLFF
D gene: TRBD2; J gene: TRBJ2-3; clone size: .; V gene: TRBV9; CDR3 DNA: TGTGCCAGCAGCCCACTAGCGTTTAGCACAGATACGCAGTATTTT; CDR3 protein: CASSPLAFSTDTQYF
D gene: TRBD1; J gene: TRBJ1-2; clone size: few; V gene: TRBV6-1; CDR3 DNA: TGTGCCAGCAGTTGGGGCGGGACAGATGGCTACACCTTC; CDR3 protein: CASSWGGTDGYTF
D gene: .; J gene: TRBJ1-2; clone size: few; V gene: TRBV20-1; CDR3 DNA: TGCAGTGGGCCCACAGGGTATGGCTACACCTTC; CDR3 protein: CSGPTGYGYTF
D gene: .; J gene: TRBJ1-1; clone size: .; V gene: TRBV19; CDR3 DNA: TGTGCCAGTAGAGGAGGGCATGACACTGAAGCTTTCTTT; CDR3 protein: CASRGGHDTEAFF
D gene: TRBD1; J gene: TRBJ2-7; clone size: once; V gene: TRBV27; CDR3 DNA: TGTGCCAGCAGCCCCCGACAGGGGACCTACGAGCAGTACTTC; CDR3 protein: CASSPRQGTYEQYF
D gene: .; J gene: TRBJ1-1; clone size: .; V gene: TRBV6-6; CDR3 DNA: TGTGCCAGCAGCAGCCTTCCCGACTCTTGGAACACTGAAGCTTTCTTT; CDR3 protein: CASSSLPDSWNTEAFF
D gene: TRBD1; J gene: TRBJ2-1; clone size: .; V gene: TRBV7-2; CDR3 DNA: TGTGCCAGCAGCCGTCGACCGGGACAGGGATCGAGTTTTAACAATGAGCAGTTCTTC; CDR3 protein: CASSRRPGQGSSFNNEQFF
D gene: .; J gene: TRBJ1-5; clone size: .; V gene: TRBV30; CDR3 DNA: TGTGCCTGGAGCTCAGGGGCAGATAGCAATCAGCCCCAGCATTTT; CDR3 protein: CAWSSGADSNQPQHF
D gene: TRBD2; J gene: TRBJ2-3; clone size: once; V gene: TRBV6-5; CDR3 DNA: TGTGCCAGCAGTCGACTAGCGCACACAGATACGCAGTATTTT; CDR3 protein: CASSRLAHTDTQYF
D gene: .; J gene: TRBJ2-3; clone size: once; V gene: TRBV6-4; CDR3 DNA: TGTGCCAGCAGTGTGGACAACACAGATACGCAGTATTTT; CDR3 protein: CASSVDNTDTQYF
D gene: TRBD2; J gene: TRBJ2-1; clone size: .; V gene: TRBV19; CDR3 DNA: TGTGCCAGTAGGGGGGAAAATAGCGGGAGGGGCTACAATGAGCAGTTCTTC; CDR3 protein: CASRGENSGRGYNEQFF
D gene: TRBD1; J gene: TRBJ1-2; clone size: .; V gene: TRBV7-2; CDR3 DNA: TGTGCCAGCAGTCTCCAAGGAGGGGGGACAGGGCGAATGGGTGGCTACACCTTC; CDR3 protein: CASSLQGGGTGRMGGYTF
D gene: TRBD1; J gene: TRBJ2-7; clone size: .; V gene: TRBV6-4; CDR3 DNA: TGTGCCAGCAGTGACTCGGACAGGCCCTCCTACGAGCAGTACTTC; CDR3 protein: CASSDSDRPSYEQYF
D gene: TRBD1; J gene: TRBJ1-2; clone size: .; V gene: TRBV5-1; CDR3 DNA: TGCGCCAGCAGACCGGACAGGAACGACCGTGGCTACACCTTC; CDR3 protein: CASRPDRNDRGYTF
D gene: .; J gene: TRBJ2-3; clone size: few; V gene: TRBV10-3; CDR3 DNA: TGTGCCATCAGCCACGGACTGGGGGCCACAGATACGCAGTATTTT; CDR3 protein: CAISHGLGATDTQYF
D gene: TRBD1; J gene: TRBJ2-3; clone size: .; V gene: TRBV6-1; CDR3 DNA: TGTGCCAGCAGTGTGGGACAGACAAGCACAGATACGCAGTATTTT; CDR3 protein: CASSVGQTSTDTQYF
D gene: .; J gene: TRBJ2-5; clone size: .; V gene: TRBV6-4; CDR3 DNA: TGTGCCAGTCCACAACGATTTGAAGAGACCCAGTACTTC; CDR3 protein: CASPQRFEETQYF
D gene: TRBD2; J gene: TRBJ2-2; clone size: .; V gene: TRBV19; CDR3 DNA: TGTGCCAGTACGACTAGCGGGAGGGGAGTCCTCGGGGAGCTGTTTTTT; CDR3 protein: CASTTSGRGVLGELFF
D gene: .; J gene: TRBJ1-1; clone size: .; V gene: TRBV19; CDR3 DNA: TGTGCCAGTAGTACGAACAGGGTCGTGACTGAAGCTTTCTTT; CDR3 protein: CASSTNRVVTEAFF
D gene: .; J gene: TRBJ1-1; clone size: .; V gene: TRBV7-3; CDR3 DNA: TGTGCCAGCAGCTTTACCCTACTCACTGAAGCTTTCTTT; CDR3 protein: CASSFTLLTEAFF
D gene: TRBD2; J gene: TRBJ2-3; clone size: .; V gene: TRBV7-6; CDR3 DNA: TGTGCCAGCAGCGCCTGGCGGCTAGCGGGAGCCGAAGATACGCAGTATTTT; CDR3 protein: CASSAWRLAGAEDTQYF
D gene: TRBD2; J gene: TRBJ2-2; clone size: .; V gene: TRBV6-1; CDR3 DNA: TGTGCCAGCCGCGGGGGGGCGCTCCCCGGGGAGCTGTTTTTT; CDR3 protein: CASRGGALPGELFF
D gene: .; J gene: TRBJ1-2; clone size: .; V gene: TRBV4-3; CDR3 DNA: TGCGCCAGCAGCCAAGATTATCGCCCAACGGGTCGTGGCTACACCTTC; CDR3 protein: CASSQDYRPTGRGYTF